A single sample is the source of the 5 T cell receptor beta chains below, sequenced in a study of T cell responses to AZD1222 COVID-19 vaccine. Repertoires were generated with immunoSEQ multiplex PCR, while TCRdb's copy carries only in-frame clones and drops some. The table includes around 130,000 clones, approximately 86% detected once. The starting material was peripheral blood, obtained 28 days after the second AZD1222 dose. All receptors come from an adult who received the AZD1222 COVID-19 vaccine.

This sequence joins TRBV27 and TRBJ1-2, with 10 bases matching TRBD1. Trimming cost V 2 bases and J 7 bases; bases outside gene matches: 4. This CDR3 spans 14 amino acids. Germline V gene data show CDR1 as MNHEY and CDR2 as SMNVEV (reference sequence). Here the CDR3 reads CASSLGTGVGGYTF. DNA of the CDR3: TGTGCCAGCAGTTTAGGGACAGGGGTGGGTGGCTACACCTTC.

The genes are TRBV27 and TRBJ2-7, with D perhaps TRBD2 (6 bases). V was shortened by 4 bases and J by 3 bases, with 10 bases between the two germline ends. Germline V gene data show CDR1 as MNHEY and CDR2 as SMNVEV (reference sequence). This CDR3 is built from 13 residues. CDR3 in DNA: TGTGCCAGCAGTTCGGGACTGATCTACGAGCAGTACTTC. This gives the protein CASSSGLIYEQYF.

V usage is TRBV7-9 and J usage is TRBJ1-1, with a weak D call TRBD1 (5 bases). The germline V and J ends were trimmed by 5 bases and 5 bases, with 21 bases remaining between them. The CDR3 runs 16 residues. From germline, CDR1 is SEHNR and CDR2 FQNEAQ (reference sequence). CDR3: CASSHNEGKGKTEAFF. In DNA form, the CDR3 reads TGTGCCAGCAGCCATAACGAGGGGAAGGGGAAAACTGAAGCTTTCTTT.

Remarks on this clone: An end of the junction differs from the germline gene, which may be a read error. V gene TRBV29-1 combines with J gene TRBJ2-6, with a weak D call TRBD1 (6 bases). The V gene's germline CDR1 is SQVTM and CDR2 ANQGSEA. The CDR3 is 12 amino acids. CDR3 DNA sequence: TGCAGCGTTCCGGCAGGGGCTAACGTCCTGACTTTC. Encoded protein: CSVPAGANVLTF.

This chain's CDR3 is CASSQDRVSSPLHF. In DNA form, the CDR3 reads TGTGCCAGCAGCCAAGACAGGGTTTCCTCACCCCTCCACTTT. The chain combines TRBV11-1 with TRBJ1-6, with 7 bases matching TRBD1. Germline CDR1 SGHAT, CDR2 FQDESV (reference sequence). Trimming at V came to 5 bases and at J to 10 bases, leaving 8 bases not matched to a gene. The length of the CDR3 is 14 residues.